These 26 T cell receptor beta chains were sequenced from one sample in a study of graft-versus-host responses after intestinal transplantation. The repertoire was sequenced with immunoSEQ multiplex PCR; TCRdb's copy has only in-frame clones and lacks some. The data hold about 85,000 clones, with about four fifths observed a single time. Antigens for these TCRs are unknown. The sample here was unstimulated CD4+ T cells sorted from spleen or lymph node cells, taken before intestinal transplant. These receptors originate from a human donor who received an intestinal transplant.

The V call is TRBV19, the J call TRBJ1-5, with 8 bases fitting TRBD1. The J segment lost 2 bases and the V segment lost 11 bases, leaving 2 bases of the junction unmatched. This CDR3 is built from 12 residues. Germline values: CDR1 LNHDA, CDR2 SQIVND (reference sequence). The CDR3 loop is CAGGQGNQPQHF. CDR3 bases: TGTGCCGGGGGACAGGGCAATCAGCCCCAGCATTTT.

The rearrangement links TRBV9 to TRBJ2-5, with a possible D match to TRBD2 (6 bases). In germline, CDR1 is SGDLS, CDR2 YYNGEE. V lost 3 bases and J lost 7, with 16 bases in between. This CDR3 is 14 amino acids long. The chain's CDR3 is CASSETQYGGTQYF. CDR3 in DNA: TGTGCCAGCAGCGAGACCCAATACGGGGGGACCCAGTACTTC. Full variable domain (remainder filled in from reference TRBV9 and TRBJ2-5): DSGVTQTPKHLITATGQRVTLRCSPRSGDLSVYWYQQSLDQGLQFLIQYYNGEERAKGNILERFSAQQFPDLHSELNLSSLELGDSALYFCASSETQYGGTQYFGPGTRLLVL.

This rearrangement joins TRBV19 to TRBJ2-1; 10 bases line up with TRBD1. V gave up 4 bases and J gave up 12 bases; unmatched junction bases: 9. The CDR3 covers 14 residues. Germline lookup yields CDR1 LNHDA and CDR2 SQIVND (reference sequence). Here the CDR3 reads CASSKGDRGLWQFF. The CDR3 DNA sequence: TGTGCCAGTAGTAAAGGGGACAGGGGTCTATGGCAGTTCTTC. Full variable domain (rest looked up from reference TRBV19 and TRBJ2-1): DGGITQSPKYLFRKEGQNVTLSCEQNLNHDAMYWYRQDPGQGLRLIYYSQIVNDFQKGDIAEGYSVSREKKESFPLTVTSAQKNPTAFYLCASSKGDRGLWQFFGPGTRLTVL.

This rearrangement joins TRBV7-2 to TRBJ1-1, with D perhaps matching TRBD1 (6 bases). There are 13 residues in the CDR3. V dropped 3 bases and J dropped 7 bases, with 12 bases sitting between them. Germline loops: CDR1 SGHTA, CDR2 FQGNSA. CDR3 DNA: TGTGCCAGCAGCTTCCGACAGGAGCTTGAAGCTTTCTTT. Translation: CASSFRQELEAFF. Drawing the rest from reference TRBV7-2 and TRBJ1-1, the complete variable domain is GAGVSQSPSNKVTEKGKDVELRCDPISGHTALYWYRQSLGQGLEFLIYFQGNSAPDKSGLPSDRFSAERTGGSVSTLTIQRTQQEDSAVYLCASSFRQELEAFFGQGTRLTVV.

The CDR3 loop is CASSFRGQNTGELFF. The CDR3 bases are TGCGCCAGCAGCTTCAGGGGGCAAAACACCGGGGAGCTGTTTTTT. The V gene is TRBV5-1, the J gene TRBJ2-2, with TRBD1 identical over 8 bases. The V segment lost 2 bases and the J segment 2 bases; nucleotides outside the gene matches: 2. The CDR3 consists of 15 residues. Germline V lookup: CDR1 SGHRS, CDR2 YFSETQ. Filled out from reference TRBV5-1 and TRBJ2-2, the complete variable domain reads KAGVTQTPRYLIKTRGQQVTLSCSPISGHRSVSWYQQTPGQGLQFLFEYFSETQRNKGNFPGRFSGRQFSNSRSEMNVSTLELGDSALYLCASSFRGQNTGELFFGEGSRLTVL.

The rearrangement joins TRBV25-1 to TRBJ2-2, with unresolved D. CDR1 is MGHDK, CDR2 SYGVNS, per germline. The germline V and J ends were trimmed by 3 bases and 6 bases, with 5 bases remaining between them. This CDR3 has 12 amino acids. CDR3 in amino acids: CASSDYPGELFF. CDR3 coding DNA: TGTGCCAGCAGTGACTACCCCGGGGAGCTGTTTTTT.

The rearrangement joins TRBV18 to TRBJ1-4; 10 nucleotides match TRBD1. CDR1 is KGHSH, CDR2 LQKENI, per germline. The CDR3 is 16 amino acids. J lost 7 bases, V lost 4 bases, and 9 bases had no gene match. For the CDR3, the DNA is TGTGCCAGCTCACTTACTTCGGACAGGGGGAGTGAAAAACTGTTTTTT. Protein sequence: CASSLTSDRGSEKLFF.

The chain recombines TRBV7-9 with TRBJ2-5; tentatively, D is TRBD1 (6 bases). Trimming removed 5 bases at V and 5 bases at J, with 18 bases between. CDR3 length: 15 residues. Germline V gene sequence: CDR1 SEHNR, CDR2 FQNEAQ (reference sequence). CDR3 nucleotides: TGTGCCAGCAGCCGGACCGGACAGTTCGGGGAGACCCAGTACTTC. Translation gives CASSRTGQFGETQYF.

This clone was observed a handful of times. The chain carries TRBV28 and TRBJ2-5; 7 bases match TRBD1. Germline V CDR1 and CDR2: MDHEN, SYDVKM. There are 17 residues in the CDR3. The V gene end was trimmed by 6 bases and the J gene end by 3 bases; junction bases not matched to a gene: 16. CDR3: CASRLSGTVDYKETQYF. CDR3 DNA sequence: TGTGCCAGCAGGCTCTCCGGGACAGTGGATTATAAAGAGACCCAGTACTTC.

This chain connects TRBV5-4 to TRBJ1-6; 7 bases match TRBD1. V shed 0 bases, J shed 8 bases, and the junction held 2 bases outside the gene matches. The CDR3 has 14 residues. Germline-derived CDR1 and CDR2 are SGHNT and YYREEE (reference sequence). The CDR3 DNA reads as TGTGCCAGCAGCTTGGCAGGGGGTTATTCACCCCTCCACTTT. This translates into CASSLAGGYSPLHF.

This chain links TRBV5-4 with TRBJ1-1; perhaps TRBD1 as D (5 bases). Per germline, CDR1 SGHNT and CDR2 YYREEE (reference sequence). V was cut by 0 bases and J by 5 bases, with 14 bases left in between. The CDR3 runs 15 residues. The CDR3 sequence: CASSLAEWGRTEAFF. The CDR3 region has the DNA TGTGCCAGCAGCTTGGCCGAGTGGGGGAGGACTGAAGCTTTCTTT.

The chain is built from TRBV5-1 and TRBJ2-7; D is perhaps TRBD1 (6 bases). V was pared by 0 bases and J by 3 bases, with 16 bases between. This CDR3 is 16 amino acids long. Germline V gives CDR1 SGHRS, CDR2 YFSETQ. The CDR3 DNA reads TGCGCCAGCAGCTTGGCGGCACAGGGTGATTACTACGAGCAGTACTTC. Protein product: CASSLAAQGDYYEQYF.

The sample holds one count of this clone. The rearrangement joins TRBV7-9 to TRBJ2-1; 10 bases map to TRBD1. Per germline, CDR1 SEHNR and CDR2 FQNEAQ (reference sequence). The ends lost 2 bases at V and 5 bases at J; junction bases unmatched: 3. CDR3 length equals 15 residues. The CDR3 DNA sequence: TGTGCCAGCAGCTTAAGGACAGGGGGGAACAATGAGCAGTTCTTC. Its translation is CASSLRTGGNNEQFF. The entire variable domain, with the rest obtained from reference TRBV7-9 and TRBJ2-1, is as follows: DTGVSQNPRHKITKRGQNVTFRCDPISEHNRLYWYRQTLGQGPEFLTYFQNEAQLEKSRLLSDRFSAERPKGSFSTLEIQRTEQGDSAMYLCASSLRTGGNNEQFFGPGTRLTVL.

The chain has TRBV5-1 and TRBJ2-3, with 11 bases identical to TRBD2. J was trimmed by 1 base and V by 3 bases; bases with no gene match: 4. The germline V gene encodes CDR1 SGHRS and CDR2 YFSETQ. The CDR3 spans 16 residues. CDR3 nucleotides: TGCGCCAGCAGCTCCCCGGGACTAGCGGGCACAGATACGCAGTATTTT. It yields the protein CASSSPGLAGTDTQYF.

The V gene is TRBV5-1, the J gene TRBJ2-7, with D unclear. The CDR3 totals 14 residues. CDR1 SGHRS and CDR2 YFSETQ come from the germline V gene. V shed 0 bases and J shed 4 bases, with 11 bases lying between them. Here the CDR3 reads CASSLGLTVYEQYF. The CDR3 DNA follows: TGCGCCAGCAGCTTGGGTTTGACTGTATACGAGCAGTACTTC.

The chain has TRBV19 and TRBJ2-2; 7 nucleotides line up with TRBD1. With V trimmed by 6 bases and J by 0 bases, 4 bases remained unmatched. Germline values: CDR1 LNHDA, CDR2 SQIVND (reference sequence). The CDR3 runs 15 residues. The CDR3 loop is CASSRDRSNTGELFF. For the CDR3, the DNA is TGTGCCAGTAGCCGGGACAGATCGAACACCGGGGAGCTGTTTTTT.

The CDR3, as DNA: TGCGCCAGCAAACCTATTTACAGGGGGCGGGACACTGAAGCTTTCTTT. As protein: CASKPIYRGRDTEAFF. V is TRBV5-1 and J is TRBJ1-1, with TRBD1 identical over 9 bases. J was trimmed by 3 bases and V by 6 bases; bases with no gene match: 12. Germline assignment: CDR1 SGHRS and CDR2 YFSETQ. The CDR3 consists of 16 residues.

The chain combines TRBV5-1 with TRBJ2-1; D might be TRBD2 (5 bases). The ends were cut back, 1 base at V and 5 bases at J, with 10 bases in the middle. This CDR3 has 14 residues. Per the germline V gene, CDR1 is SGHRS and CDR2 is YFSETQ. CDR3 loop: CASSLIERHNEQFF. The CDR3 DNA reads TGCGCCAGCAGCTTGATCGAGCGGCACAATGAGCAGTTCTTC.

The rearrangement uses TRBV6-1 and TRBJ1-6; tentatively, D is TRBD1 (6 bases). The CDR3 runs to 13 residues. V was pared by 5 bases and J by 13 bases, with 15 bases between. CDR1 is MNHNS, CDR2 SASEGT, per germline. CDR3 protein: CASSSGGRTPLHF. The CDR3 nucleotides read TGTGCCAGCAGTTCCGGGGGGCGAACGCCCCTCCACTTT.

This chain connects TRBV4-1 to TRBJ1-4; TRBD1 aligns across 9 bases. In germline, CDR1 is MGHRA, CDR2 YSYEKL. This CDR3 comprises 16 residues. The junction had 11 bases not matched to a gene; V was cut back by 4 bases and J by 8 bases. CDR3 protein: CASSRRGTGFGEKLFF. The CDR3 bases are TGCGCCAGCAGCCGCCGGGGGACAGGGTTTGGGGAAAAACTGTTTTTT.

For the CDR3, the DNA is TGTGCCAGCAGCATCGGGACTAGCGTCCAAGAGACCCAGTACTTC. This encodes CASSIGTSVQETQYF. The chain combines TRBV9 with TRBJ2-5; 10 nucleotides align to TRBD2. The V segment lost 4 bases and the J segment 1 base; nucleotides outside the gene matches: 4. Germline V gene sequence: CDR1 SGDLS, CDR2 YYNGEE. The length of the CDR3 is 15 residues.

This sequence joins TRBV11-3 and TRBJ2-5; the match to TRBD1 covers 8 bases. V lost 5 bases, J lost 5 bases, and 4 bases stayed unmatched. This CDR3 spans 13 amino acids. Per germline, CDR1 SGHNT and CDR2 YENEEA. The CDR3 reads CASSQGAAETQYF. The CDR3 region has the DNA TGTGCCAGCAGCCAGGGGGCGGCGGAGACCCAGTACTTC.

CDR3 DNA sequence: TGTGCCAGCAGGGCGGGCCGCCCCTACGAGCAGTACTTC. Its protein is CASRAGRPYEQYF. J is TRBJ2-7 and V is TRBV2; the D gene is possibly TRBD2 (5 bases). The length of the CDR3 is 13 residues. Germline V CDR1 and CDR2: SNHLY, FYNNEI. Trimming shortened V by 6 bases and J by 2 bases, and 11 bases separated the two germline ends.

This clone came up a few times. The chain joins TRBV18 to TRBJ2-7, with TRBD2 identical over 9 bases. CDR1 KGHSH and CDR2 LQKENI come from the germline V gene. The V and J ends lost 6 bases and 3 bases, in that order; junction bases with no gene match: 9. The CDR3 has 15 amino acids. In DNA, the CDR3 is TGTGCCAGCTCGATTAGCGGGGGACGCAACTACGAGCAGTACTTC. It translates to CASSISGGRNYEQYF.

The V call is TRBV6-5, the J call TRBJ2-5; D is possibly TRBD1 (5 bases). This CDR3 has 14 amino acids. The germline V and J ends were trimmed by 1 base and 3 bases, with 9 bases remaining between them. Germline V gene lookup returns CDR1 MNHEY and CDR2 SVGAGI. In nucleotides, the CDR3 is TGTGCCAGCAGTTACTTGGGGCCGAAAGAGACCCAGTACTTC. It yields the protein CASSYLGPKETQYF.

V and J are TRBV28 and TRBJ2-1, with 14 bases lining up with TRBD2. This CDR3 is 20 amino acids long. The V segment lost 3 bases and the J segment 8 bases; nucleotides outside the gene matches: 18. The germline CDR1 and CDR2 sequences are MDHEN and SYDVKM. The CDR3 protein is CASSFYAGTSGGPRVDEQFF. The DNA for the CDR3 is TGTGCCAGCAGTTTCTACGCCGGGACTAGCGGGGGCCCCAGGGTGGATGAGCAGTTCTTC.